The 8 T cell receptor beta chains in this list originate from one sample, sequenced in a study of blood T cell repertoires in COVID-19. Assay used: immunoSEQ multiplex PCR; TCRdb lists only in-frame clones, some missing. The table includes fewer than 400,000 clones, 85% detected once. The sequencing sample was made of peripheral blood. These receptors all come from a woman between 18 and 30 years old with acute or convalescent COVID-19.

This chain uses TRBV6-5 with TRBJ1-4; 8 bases map to TRBD1. Trimming cost V 7 bases and J 7 bases; bases outside gene matches: 8. This CDR3 spans 14 amino acids. CDR1 is MNHEY, CDR2 SVGAGI, per germline. The chain's CDR3 is CASTQGGSSEKLFF. The CDR3 DNA reads as TGTGCCAGCACACAGGGGGGTAGTAGTGAAAAACTGTTTTTT.

The V gene is TRBV28, the J gene TRBJ1-5, with D possibly being TRBD1 (5 bases). Trimming shortened V by 5 bases and J by 0 bases, and 23 bases separated the two germline ends. Germline CDR1 is MDHEN and CDR2 is SYDVKM. There are 19 residues in the CDR3. CDR3 bases: TGTGCCAGCAGTCCAATTACGCCGGCGGGGCATTATAGCAATCAGCCCCAGCATTTT. Amino acids: CASSPITPAGHYSNQPQHF. The entire variable domain, with the rest obtained from reference TRBV28 and TRBJ1-5, is as follows: DVKVTQSSRYLVKRTGEKVFLECVQDMDHENMFWYRQDPGLGLRLIYFSYDVKMKEKGDIPEGYSVSREKKERFSLILESASTNQTSMYLCASSPITPAGHYSNQPQHFGDGTRLSIL.

The V gene is TRBV28, the J gene TRBJ2-3; the match to TRBD2 covers 8 bases. CDR1 is MDHEN and CDR2 is SYDVKM in the germline V gene. The trim removed 2 bases at V and 2 bases at J, leaving 9 bases unmatched. CDR3 size: 17 residues. In nucleotides, the CDR3 is TGTGCCAGCAGTTTAAGGGGGGTAGCGGGGATCACAGATACGCAGTATTTT. Translated, it gives CASSLRGVAGITDTQYF.

The rearrangement uses TRBV4-1 and TRBJ1-2; TRBD1 matches 9 bases. The CDR3 runs to 17 residues. The V segment lost 1 base and the J segment 7 bases; nucleotides outside the gene matches: 13. Germline CDR1 reads MGHRA; CDR2 reads YSYEKL. As DNA, the CDR3 is TGCGCCAGCAGCCAAGCGGCCTGGGGACAGGGTGACGGTGGCTACACCTTC. It yields the protein CASSQAAWGQGDGGYTF.

This chain uses TRBV2 with TRBJ2-1; D call uncertain. Per germline, CDR1 SNHLY and CDR2 FYNNEI. This CDR3 contains 16 residues. Trimming pared 0 bases from V and 8 bases from J, leaving 17 bases between. The DNA for the CDR3 is TGTGCCAGCAGTGAAGCTAATAGCTGGCGCCGGGATGAGCAGTTCTTC. Translating it yields CASSEANSWRRDEQFF. Using reference TRBV2 and TRBJ2-1 for the parts outside the CDR3, the full variable domain is EPEVTQTPSHQVTQMGQEVILRCVPISNHLYFYWYRQILGQKVEFLVSFYNNEISEKSEIFDDQFSVERPDGSNFTLKIRSTKLEDSAMYFCASSEANSWRRDEQFFGPGTRLTVL.

V usage is TRBV19 and J usage is TRBJ1-5; D possibly corresponds to TRBD1 (5 bases). Per the germline V gene, CDR1 is LNHDA and CDR2 is SQIVND (reference sequence). V dropped 1 base and J dropped 0 bases, with 16 bases sitting between them. The CDR3 is 18 residues long. The CDR3 loop reads CASSIGRALGYSNQPQHF. Written as DNA, the CDR3 is TGTGCCAGTAGTATAGGCAGGGCTTTGGGATATAGCAATCAGCCCCAGCATTTT.

In the case of this clone: The same CDR3 is also encoded by other DNA sequences in this sample. This chain links TRBV29-1 with TRBJ2-5; TRBD2 might be the D (6 bases). CDR3 length: 12 amino acids. V was shortened by 4 bases and J by 4 bases, with 10 bases between the two germline ends. The V gene's germline CDR1 is SQVTM and CDR2 ANQGSEA. As DNA, the CDR3 is TGCAGCGTTGTTTTGGGGGGAGAGACCCAGTACTTC. Protein product: CSVVLGGETQYF.

This chain uses TRBV6-4 with TRBJ2-6; D is unclear. The ends were cut back, 2 bases at V and 0 bases at J, with 5 bases in the middle. CDR3 length: 15 residues. Germline CDR1 is MRHNA and CDR2 is SNTAGT. CDR3 DNA sequence: TGTGCCAGCAGTGACAGCCTCTCTGGGGCCAACGTCCTGACTTTC. It translates to CASSDSLSGANVLTF.